The clone carrying this TCR beta chain was recorded once. Its antigen is still unknown. PCR primers comprised 60 Vbeta and 13 Jbeta primers. Here immunoSEQ multiplex PCR was the method, and the copy in TCRdb shows in-frame clones only, minus some. This table holds about 200,000 clones, about 80% found once. This record belongs to a study of cytomegalovirus exposure and HLA in healthy donors. General study results and limits: Later analysis showed most CMV-associated TCR beta chains appearing HLA-restricted.

The CDR3 length is 14 residues. V shed 4 bases, J shed 5 bases, and the junction held 4 bases outside the gene matches. CDR1 and CDR2 from the germline V gene are SNHLY and FYNNEI. This clonotype was sampled from a woman in her 30s in good health and CMV-seronegative. The sample consisted of PBMCs. The rearrangement uses TRBV2 and TRBJ2-2; 7 bases are shared with TRBD1. Written as DNA, the CDR3 is TGTGCCAGCAGTGTTACAGGGGCGACCGGGGAGCTGTTTTTT. Encoded protein: CASSVTGATGELFF. The full variable domain, in which reference TRBV2 and TRBJ2-2 provide the parts outside the CDR3, is EPEVTQTPSHQVTQMGQEVILRCVPISNHLYFYWYRQILGQKVEFLVSFYNNEISEKSEIFDDQFSVERPDGSNFTLKIRSTKLEDSAMYFCASSVTGATGELFFGEGSRLTVL.